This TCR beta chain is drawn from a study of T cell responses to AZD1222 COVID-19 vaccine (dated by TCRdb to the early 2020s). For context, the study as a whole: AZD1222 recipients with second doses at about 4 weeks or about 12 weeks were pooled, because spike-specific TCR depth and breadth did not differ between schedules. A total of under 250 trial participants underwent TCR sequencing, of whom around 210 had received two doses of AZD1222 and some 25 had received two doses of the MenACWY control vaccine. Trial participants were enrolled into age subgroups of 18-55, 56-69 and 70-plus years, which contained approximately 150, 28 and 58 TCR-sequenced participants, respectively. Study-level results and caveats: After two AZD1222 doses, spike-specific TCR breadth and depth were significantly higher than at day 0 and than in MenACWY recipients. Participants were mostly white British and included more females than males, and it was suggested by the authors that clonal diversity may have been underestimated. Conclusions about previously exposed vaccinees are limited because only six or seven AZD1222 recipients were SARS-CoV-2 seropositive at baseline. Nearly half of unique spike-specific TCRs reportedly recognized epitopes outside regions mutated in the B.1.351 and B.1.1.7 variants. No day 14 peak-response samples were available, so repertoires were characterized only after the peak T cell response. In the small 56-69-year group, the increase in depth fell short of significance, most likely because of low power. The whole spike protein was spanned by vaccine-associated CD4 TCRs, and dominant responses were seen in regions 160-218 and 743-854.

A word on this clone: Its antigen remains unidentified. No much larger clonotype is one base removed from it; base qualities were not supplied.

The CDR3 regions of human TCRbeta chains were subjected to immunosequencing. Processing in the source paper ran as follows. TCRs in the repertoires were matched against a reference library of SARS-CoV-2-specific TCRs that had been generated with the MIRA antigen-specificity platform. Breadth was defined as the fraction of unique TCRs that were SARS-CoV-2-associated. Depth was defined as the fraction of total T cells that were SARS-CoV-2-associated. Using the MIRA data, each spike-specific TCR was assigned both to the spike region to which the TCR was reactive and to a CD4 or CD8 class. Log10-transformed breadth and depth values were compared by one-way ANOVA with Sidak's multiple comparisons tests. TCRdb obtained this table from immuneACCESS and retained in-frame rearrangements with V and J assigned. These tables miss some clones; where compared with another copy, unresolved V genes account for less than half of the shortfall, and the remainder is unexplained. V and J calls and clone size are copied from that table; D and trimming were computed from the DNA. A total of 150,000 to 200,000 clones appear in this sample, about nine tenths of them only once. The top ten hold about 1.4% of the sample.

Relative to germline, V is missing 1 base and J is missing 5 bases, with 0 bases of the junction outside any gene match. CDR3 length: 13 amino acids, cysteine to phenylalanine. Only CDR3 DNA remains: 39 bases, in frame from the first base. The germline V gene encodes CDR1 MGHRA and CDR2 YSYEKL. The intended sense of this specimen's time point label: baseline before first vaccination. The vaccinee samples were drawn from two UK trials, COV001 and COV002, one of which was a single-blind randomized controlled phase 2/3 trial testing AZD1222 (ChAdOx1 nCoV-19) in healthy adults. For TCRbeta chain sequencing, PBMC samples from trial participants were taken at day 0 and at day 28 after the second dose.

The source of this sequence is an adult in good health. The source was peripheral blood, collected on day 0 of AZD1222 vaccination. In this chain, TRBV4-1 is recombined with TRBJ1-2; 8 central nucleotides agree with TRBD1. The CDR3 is CASSQGTGYGYTF. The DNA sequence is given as TGCGCCAGCAGCCAAGGGACAGGGTATGGCTACACCTTC.